Presented here are 21 T cell receptor beta chains from one specimen sequenced in a study of CD4 T cells in relation to SARS-CoV-2 and coronaviruses. The antigens for these receptors are not known. Clones were read by immunoSEQ multiplex PCR, and TCRdb kept only the in-frame ones, dropping some. The sample consists of about 24,000 clones, under 80% of them appearing once. The unexposed donors gave CD4+ T cells in about 2011-2018, prior to COVID-19. CD4+ T cells were isolated from the cells after 10 days of culture. What was sequenced was CD4+ T cells from PBMCs, cultured in vitro. All receptors derive from a human donor in good health.

The chain uses TRBV19 and TRBJ1-5, with D possibly matching TRBD1 (6 bases). The CDR3 runs to 16 residues. Trimming stripped 9 bases from V and 2 bases from J, with 20 bases between. Germline V gives CDR1 LNHDA, CDR2 SQIVND (reference sequence). CDR3 residues: CASTGGHWERNQPQHF. CDR3 nucleotide sequence: TGTGCCAGCACCGGGGGCCATTGGGAGCGCAATCAGCCCCAGCATTTT. The variable domain in full, completed from reference TRBV19 and TRBJ1-5, reads DGGITQSPKYLFRKEGQNVTLSCEQNLNHDAMYWYRQDPGQGLRLIYYSQIVNDFQKGDIAEGYSVSREKKESFPLTVTSAQKNPTAFYLCASTGGHWERNQPQHFGDGTRLSIL.

The genes are TRBV3-1 (or the pseudogene TRBV3-2) and TRBJ1-2; D not resolved. Trimming removed 3 bases from V and 1 base from J, with 6 bases in between. Germline CDR1 reads LGHDT; CDR2 reads YNNKEL (reference sequence). The CDR3 loop spans 13 amino acids. As DNA, the CDR3 is TGTGCCAGCAGCCAGACTGTTAACTATGGCTACACCTTC. Its translation is CASSQTVNYGYTF.

The chain is built from TRBV30 and TRBJ1-2; the D is unclear. V lost 8 bases to trimming and J lost 6 bases, with 19 bases between them. The V gene's germline CDR1 is GTSNPN and CDR2 SVGIG (reference sequence). The CDR3 is made up of 13 amino acids. The CDR3 sequence: CALRRPGVDGYTF. The DNA of the CDR3 is TGTGCCCTACGACGGCCGGGCGTGGATGGCTACACCTTC.

The V and J genes are TRBV10-3 and TRBJ1-2; no clear D. The germline V and J ends were trimmed by 6 bases and 3 bases, with 23 bases remaining between them. Germline V lookup: CDR1 ENHRY, CDR2 SYGVKD. The CDR3 extends over 17 amino acids. This CDR3 reads CAIRNSPSENTDYGYTF. The CDR3 DNA follows: TGTGCCATCAGGAACAGCCCTTCGGAGAATACTGACTATGGCTACACCTTC.

The V gene is TRBV6-1, the J gene TRBJ2-1, with 11 bases lining up with TRBD2. Germline CDR1 is MNHNS and CDR2 is SASEGT. This CDR3 comprises 16 residues. With 4 bases clipped from V and 6 bases from J, the junction kept 8 bases outside the gene matches. CDR3 in amino acids: CASSVLSGRAGNEQFF. The CDR3 region has the DNA TGTGCCAGCAGTGTGCTTAGCGGGAGGGCCGGCAATGAGCAGTTCTTC.

The chain is built from TRBV21-1 and TRBJ2-7; the table's D call, TRBD2, was not checked against the DNA. TRBV21-1 is labeled a pseudogene. The CDR3 has 13 amino acids. The CDR3 sequence: CASSKAVVSEQYF. The CDR3, as DNA: TGTGCCAGCAGCAAAGCGGTAGTCTCCGAGCAGTACTTC.

The J gene is TRBJ1-1, the V gene TRBV7-3; D is unresolved. CDR1 and CDR2 (germline): SGHTA, FQGTGA. The germline V and J ends were trimmed by 6 bases and 1 base, with 12 bases remaining between them. CDR3 length equals 14 residues. The CDR3 sequence is CASRLGRSNTEAFF. In DNA form, the CDR3 reads TGTGCCAGCAGGCTGGGTCGGTCGAACACTGAAGCTTTCTTT.

This clone was seen a single time. The V call is TRBV7-3, the J call TRBJ2-1, with 7 nucleotides matching TRBD2. Germline values: CDR1 SGHTA, CDR2 FQGTGA. V lost 4 bases to trimming and J lost 4 bases; unmatched junction nucleotides: 13. The CDR3 is 17 residues long. The CDR3 nucleotides are TGTGCCAGCAGCTCGGCCAGCGGGAACTCGCAGTACAATGAGCAGTTCTTC. This sequence encodes CASSSASGNSQYNEQFF.

The chain carries TRBV9 and TRBJ1-6; the match to TRBD1 covers 7 bases. V shed 4 bases and J 8 bases; nucleotides not matched to a gene: 6. Germline assignment: CDR1 SGDLS and CDR2 YYNGEE. CDR3 length: 14 residues. In DNA form, the CDR3 reads TGTGCCAGCAGCCCCGTCCAGGGGGATTCACCCCTCCACTTT. Its translation: CASSPVQGDSPLHF.

This chain connects TRBV5-4 to TRBJ2-2, with 7 bases matching TRBD1. CDR1 SGHNT and CDR2 YYREEE come from the germline V gene (reference sequence). After removal of 4 bases from V and 6 bases from J, the junction contained 6 bases not matched to a gene. The CDR3 spans 14 residues. CDR3 sequence: CASSTGQRAGELFF. In nucleotides, the CDR3 is TGTGCCAGCAGCACGGGACAGAGGGCCGGGGAGCTGTTTTTT.

This sequence joins TRBV6-5 and TRBJ2-2, with D possibly matching TRBD1 (6 bases). The CDR3 contains 15 residues. CDR1 and CDR2 from the germline V gene are MNHEY and SVGAGI. Trimming cost V 7 bases and J 4 bases, with 16 bases left between them. The CDR3 loop reads CASTARTALTGELFF. Here the CDR3 DNA reads TGTGCCAGCACTGCCCGGACAGCTCTCACCGGGGAGCTGTTTTTT.

The chain carries TRBV18 and TRBJ2-1, with D uncertain. Between the trimmed V and J ends, which lost 6 bases and 10 bases, there was a span of 10 bases. CDR3 length: 11 amino acids. Germline CDR1 KGHSH, CDR2 LQKENI. This CDR3 is CASSGNTEQFF. The DNA of the CDR3 is TGTGCCAGCTCGGGAAATACGGAGCAGTTCTTC.

V usage is TRBV11-1 and J usage is TRBJ2-7, with 9 positions matching TRBD1. The germline CDR1 and CDR2 sequences are SGHAT and FQDESV (reference sequence). Trimming cost V 6 bases and J 6 bases; bases outside gene matches: 12. CDR3 length: 15 residues. The CDR3 reads CASSPPGTGSGEQYF. The CDR3 coding sequence is TGTGCCAGCAGTCCACCCGGGACAGGGTCAGGCGAGCAGTACTTC.

The chain carries TRBV21-1 and TRBJ2-7. TRBV21-1 is described as a pseudogene. The CDR3 has 15 residues. The CDR3 loop is CASSLLRGKGVEQYF. CDR3 nucleotide sequence: TGTGCCAGCAGCCTCTTGAGGGGTAAGGGCGTGGAGCAGTACTTC.

The chain recombines TRBV7-6 with TRBJ2-3; tentatively, D is TRBD1 (6 bases). Trimming cost V 5 bases and J 1 base, with 10 bases left between them. In germline, CDR1 is SGHVS, CDR2 FNYEAQ. CDR3 length equals 14 residues. CDR3 sequence: CASSMGQGTDTQYF. The CDR3 DNA is TGTGCCAGCAGCATGGGACAAGGCACAGATACGCAGTATTTT.

This chain links TRBV28 with TRBJ2-3, with D possibly called TRBD1 or TRBD2 (5 bases each). Germline V gene lookup returns CDR1 MDHEN and CDR2 SYDVKM. The CDR3 is made up of 13 amino acids. V lost 7 bases and J 0 bases, leaving 8 bases between the germline ends. The CDR3 reads CASTRDSTDTQYF. The CDR3 DNA follows: TGTGCCAGCACTCGGGACAGCACAGATACGCAGTATTTT. Full variable domain (outside the CDR3, taken from reference TRBV28 and TRBJ2-3): DVKVTQSSRYLVKRTGEKVFLECVQDMDHENMFWYRQDPGLGLRLIYFSYDVKMKEKGDIPEGYSVSREKKERFSLILESASTNQTSMYLCASTRDSTDTQYFGPGTRLTVL.

This clone was recorded a few times. V is TRBV2 and J is TRBJ1-5; a weak D match, TRBD1 (5 bases). The CDR3 has 15 amino acids. Germline loops: CDR1 SNHLY, CDR2 FYNNEI. With 8 bases removed from V and 3 bases from J, the gap between germline ends came to 17 bases. Here the CDR3 reads CASSISGLDNQPQHF. For the CDR3, the DNA is TGTGCCAGCTCCATTTCAGGGTTGGACAATCAGCCCCAGCATTTT.

The rearrangement links TRBV19 to TRBJ2-1, with a weak D call TRBD2 (6 bases). The CDR3 sequence is 16 residues long. V was pared by 5 bases and J by 1 base, with 15 bases between. The germline CDR1 and CDR2 sequences are LNHDA and SQIVND (reference sequence). The DNA of the CDR3 is TGTGCCAGTAGTGGTATTTCCAGCGGGTCCTACAATGAGCAGTTCTTC. It is translated as CASSGISSGSYNEQFF.

This chain uses TRBV29-1 with TRBJ2-1; 15 nucleotides line up with TRBD2. Germline CDR1 reads SQVTM; CDR2 reads ANQGSEA. V lost 4 bases to trimming and J lost 9 bases; unmatched junction nucleotides: 4. The CDR3 is made up of 14 amino acids. CDR3 nucleotide sequence: TGCAGCGTTGGGACTAGCGGGAGGGCCCTTGAGCAGTTCTTC. Protein product: CSVGTSGRALEQFF.

V and J are TRBV3-1 (or the pseudogene TRBV3-2) and TRBJ2-1, with a tentative D call TRBD2 (5 bases). Trimming left V 1 base short and J 2 bases short, with 12 bases between. The CDR3 is 16 amino acids. In germline, CDR1 is LGHDT, CDR2 YNNKEL (reference sequence). The CDR3 DNA reads as TGTGCCAGCAGCCAAGGGAGCGGAGAGGCCTACAATGAGCAGTTCTTC. Its protein product is CASSQGSGEAYNEQFF.

The rearrangement links TRBV5-1 to TRBJ2-6, with TRBD2 identical over 8 bases. This CDR3 is built from 17 residues. Per germline, CDR1 SGHRS and CDR2 YFSETQ. V trimming: 4 bases; J trimming: 0 bases; junction bases outside the gene matches: 6. The CDR3 sequence is CASSRGGKSSGANVLTF. DNA of the CDR3: TGCGCCAGCAGCCGGGGGGGTAAGAGCTCTGGGGCCAACGTCCTGACTTTC.